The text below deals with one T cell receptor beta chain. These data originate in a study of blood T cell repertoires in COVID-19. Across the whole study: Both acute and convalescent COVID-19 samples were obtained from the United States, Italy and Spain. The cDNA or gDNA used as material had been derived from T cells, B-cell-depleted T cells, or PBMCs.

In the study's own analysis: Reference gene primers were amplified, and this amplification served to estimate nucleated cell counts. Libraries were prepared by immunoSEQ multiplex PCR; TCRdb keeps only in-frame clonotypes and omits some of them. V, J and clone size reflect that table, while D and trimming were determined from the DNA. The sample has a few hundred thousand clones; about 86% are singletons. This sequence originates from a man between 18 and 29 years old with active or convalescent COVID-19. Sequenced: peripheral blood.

The CDR3 coding sequence is TGTGCCAGCAGCGCGGGACAGGGGGCTCATCTGACCAACGTCCTGACTTTC. Protein: CASSAGQGAHLTNVLTF. This chain links TRBV9 with TRBJ2-6; 12 bases fit TRBD1. V trimming: 3 bases; J trimming: 8 bases; junction bases outside the gene matches: 9. CDR3 length: 17 amino acids. Per germline, CDR1 SGDLS and CDR2 YYNGEE.